This is a list of T cell receptor beta chains from one sample in a study of OX40 agonist ivuxolimab in advanced cancers. Sequencing was performed with immunoSEQ multiplex PCR; in TCRdb, only in-frame clones are kept and a portion is missing. The sample has about 36,000 clones, about 88% seen once. Sequences were derived from CD4+ or CD8+ T cells sorted from blood, sampled in a trial of the OX40 agonist ivuxolimab. The receptors shown here come from an adult with an advanced solid tumor such as melanoma, head and neck, liver or kidney cancer. CDR3s include the opening cysteine and the closing phenylalanine or tryptophan. D genes are given only for firm matches. Clone size, where shown, is once, few, many, or a class for clones that have expanded.

NA	TRBJ2-3	NA	TRBV7-3	TGTGCCAGCAGCCCACTGCACACAGATACGCAGTATTTT	CASSPLHTDTQYF
NA	TRBJ2-1	TRBD1	TRBV4-3	TGCGCCAGCAGCCAAGACTCAAGGGCAGGGGGTTACAATGAGCAGTTCTTC	CASSQDSRAGGYNEQFF
NA	TRBJ2-1	TRBD2	TRBV19	TGTGCCAGCGAGCGGGAGGGAAGTCGCGATGAGCAGTTCTTC	CASEREGSRDEQFF
NA	TRBJ1-1	NA	TRBV11-1	TGTGCCAGCAGCCTAACGACGGGGAAGAACACTGAAGCTTTCTTT	CASSLTTGKNTEAFF
NA	TRBJ2-1	NA	TRBV15	TGTGCCACCAGCAGAGGGTCTCAAGGACTAATACTAAATGAGCAGTTCTTC	CATSRGSQGLILNEQFF
NA	TRBJ2-5	NA	TRBV10-3	TGTGCCATCAGTGAGGTGATGGGGGTGGGGGAGACCCAGTACTTC	CAISEVMGVGETQYF
NA	TRBJ1-1	NA	TRBV7-8	TGTGCCAGCAGCTTGTTAGGAAAGAACACTGAAGCTTTCTTT	CASSLLGKNTEAFF
NA	TRBJ2-7	TRBD2	TRBV7-6	TGTGCCAGCAGCCCACCGGGGGGAAACGAGCAGTACTTC	CASSPPGGNEQYF
NA	TRBJ2-3	TRBD1	TRBV19	TGTGCCAGTAGTAACCCAGGGACAGGGCAAAGAAGGACAGATACGCAGTATTTT	CASSNPGTGQRRTDTQYF
NA	TRBJ2-1	TRBD2	TRBV27	TGTGCCAGCAGTACAACCCGACTAGCAGGTCAAACCTACAATGAGCAGTTCTTC	CASSTTRLAGQTYNEQFF
NA	TRBJ2-2	TRBD1	TRBV4-2	TGTGCCAGCGGACAGGTTTTAGACACCGGGGAGCTGTTTTTT	CASGQVLDTGELFF
NA	TRBJ1-1	NA	TRBV4-1	TGCGCCAGCAGCCAACGACAGGTGGACACTGAAGCTTTCTTT	CASSQRQVDTEAFF
once	TRBJ1-2	NA	TRBV4-1	TGCGCCAGCAGCTTAACCCGGGCAGACTATGGCTACACCTTC	CASSLTRADYGYTF
NA	TRBJ1-5	TRBD1	TRBV7-9	TGTGCCAGCAGCTTGGAAGGGGGCGGCAATCAGCCCCAGCATTTT	CASSLEGGGNQPQHF
NA	TRBJ2-7	TRBD2	TRBV6-1	TGTGCCAGCAGTGAAATCCTAGCGGAGAGCTCCTACGAGCAGTACTTC	CASSEILAESSYEQYF
NA	TRBJ2-2	NA	TRBV28	TGTGCCAGCAACCTTCTGGCGACCGGGGAGCTGTTTTTT	CASNLLATGELFF
NA	TRBJ2-7	NA	TRBV7-3	TGTGCCAGCAGCTTAAATTCCGGGGGCGAGCAGTACTTC	CASSLNSGGEQYF
NA	TRBJ1-2	NA	TRBV28	TGTGCCAGCAGTTTACTTGCACCCGGGGGGCCTAACTATGGCTACACCTTC	CASSLLAPGGPNYGYTF
few	TRBJ1-1	NA	TRBV6-5	TGTGCCAGCAGTTACCCGGCCTCCCACACTGAAGCTTTCTTT	CASSYPASHTEAFF
NA	TRBJ1-4	NA	TRBV2	TGTGCCAGCCGATTAACGGTGAATGAAAAACTGTTTTTT	CASRLTVNEKLFF
few	TRBJ2-5	NA	TRBV7-9	TGTGCCAGCAGCTTAGGCAGGGAGGAGATTGGGACCCAGTACTTC	CASSLGREEIGTQYF
NA	TRBJ2-1	NA	TRBV15	TGTGCCACCAGCAGAGCGCAGGGAACCAATGAGCAGTTCTTC	CATSRAQGTNEQFF
NA	TRBJ2-7	TRBD2	TRBV2	TGTGCCAGCAGTGAAGGAGGACTAGCGGCTAAGGTGGACGAGCAGTACTTC	CASSEGGLAAKVDEQYF
NA	TRBJ2-1	TRBD2	TRBV10-3	TGTGCCGCCACTAGCGGGATTTTGCATGAGCAGTTCTTC	CAATSGILHEQFF
NA	TRBJ1-1	NA	TRBV5-4	TGTGCCAGCAGCTTGGGACAGGTCAAAGCTTTCTTT	CASSLGQVKAFF
NA	TRBJ2-2	NA	TRBV7-3	TGTGCCAGCAGCTTAAACCAGCTCGGGGAGCTGTTTTTT	CASSLNQLGELFF
NA	TRBJ1-5	TRBD1	TRBV9	TGTGCCAGCAGCCCCACAGGGGGCAACAATCAGCCCCAGCATTTT	CASSPTGGNNQPQHF
few	TRBJ2-7	NA	TRBV29-1	TGCAGCGTTGAAGGGGGAGGCTCCTACGAGCAGTACTTC	CSVEGGGSYEQYF
NA	TRBJ2-1	TRBD2	TRBV7-9	TGTGCCAGCAGCTTTAGCGGGAAATACAATGAGCAGTTCTTC	CASSFSGKYNEQFF
NA	TRBJ2-6	NA	TRBV7-7	TGTGCCAGCAGCGGGAGAATAAGTCGGGCCAACGTCCTGACTTTC	CASSGRISRANVLTF
NA	TRBJ2-5	NA	TRBV27	TGTGCCAGGTACGGAGGGCCGAAGACCCAGTACTTC	CARYGGPKTQYF
once	TRBJ1-2	NA	TRBV6-1	TGTGCCAGCAGTGAATTAACAGAGCTTGGCTACACCTTC	CASSELTELGYTF
NA	TRBJ2-7	NA	TRBV7-2	TGTGCCAGCAGCCCTCCCCGTCGGAACTCATACGAGCAGTACTTC	CASSPPRRNSYEQYF
NA	TRBJ2-2	NA	TRBV5-5	TGTGCCAGCAGCTTCTTCAGGGTGGGCACCGGGGAGCTGTTTTTT	CASSFFRVGTGELFF
NA	TRBJ2-7	NA	TRBV4-1	TGCGCCAGCAGCCAAGATGTGTTCACTAGCGGCCAGGGGGGCTACGAGCAGTACTTC	CASSQDVFTSGQGGYEQYF
NA	TRBJ2-1	TRBD2	TRBV2	TGTGCCAGCAGTATGATAGCGGGAGGGAATGAGCAGTTCTTC	CASSMIAGGNEQFF
NA	TRBJ1-4	NA	TRBV7-9	TGTGCCAGCAGCCGCCTGGACAGCGGACTTAATGAAAAACTGTTTTTT	CASSRLDSGLNEKLFF
NA	TRBJ2-5	TRBD1	TRBV19	TGTGCCAGTAGTTGGACAGGGGGCAACCAAGAGACCCAGTACTTC	CASSWTGGNQETQYF
NA	TRBJ1-2	NA	TRBV7-9	TGTGCCAGCAGCTCTCCTCTAGGGACCCCGGGGCATGGCTACACCTTC	CASSSPLGTPGHGYTF
NA	TRBJ2-7	TRBD1	TRBV7-8	TGTGCCAGCCGAGCGGGACAGGGGGCGAGGGAGCAGTACTTC	CASRAGQGAREQYF
NA	TRBJ2-1	TRBD2	TRBV28	TGTGCCAGCAGTTTACTTATGGGACAGAAAGATAGCGGGAGGGGCGACAATGAGCAGTTCTTC	CASSLLMGQKDSGRGDNEQFF
NA	TRBJ2-1	TRBD1	TRBV4-3	TGCGCCAGCAGCCAAGAGTTAGGGACAGATTACAATGAGCAGTTCTTC	CASSQELGTDYNEQFF
NA	TRBJ1-1	TRBD1	TRBV7-6	TGTGCCAGCAGCCATACAGGGGGGAACACTGAAGCTTTCTTT	CASSHTGGNTEAFF
few	TRBJ2-2	TRBD1	TRBV6-1	TGTGCCAGACTCCGGACAGGGCGAAGAGCCGGGGAGCTGTTTTTT	CARLRTGRRAGELFF
NA	TRBJ2-5	TRBD2	TRBV9	TGTGCCAGCAGCGGGGCTAGCGGCGTGCAAGAGACCCAGTACTTC	CASSGASGVQETQYF
few	TRBJ1-3	TRBD1	TRBV12-5	TGTGCTAGCCTGCCCTCCGGGACAGGGGTCTCCTCCTCTGGAAACACCATATATTTT	CASLPSGTGVSSSGNTIYF
NA	TRBJ2-7	NA	TRBV25-1	TGTGCCAGCAGGTCCCCGGGGTCCTACGAGCAGTACTTC	CASRSPGSYEQYF
NA	TRBJ2-1	TRBD1	TRBV4-1	TGCGCCAGCAGCCAGGGGACAGGGGGGAATGAGCAGTTCTTC	CASSQGTGGNEQFF
NA	TRBJ1-1	NA	TRBV7-3	TGTGCCAGCAGCCCGGGCATGAACACTGAAGCTTTCTTT	CASSPGMNTEAFF
NA	TRBJ2-5	TRBD2	TRBV11-2	TGTGCCAGCGCTGAGTGGGGGAGGGCAGGAGAGACCCAGTACTTC	CASAEWGRAGETQYF
NA	TRBJ2-7	NA	TRBV7-6	TGTGCCAGCAGCTTAGCGCCAGGGGTAGGCCACGAGCAGTACTTC	CASSLAPGVGHEQYF
NA	TRBJ1-1	NA	TRBV28	TGTGCCAGCAGTTTAAGAGGGAACACTGAAGCTTTCTTT	CASSLRGNTEAFF
NA	TRBJ2-1	NA	TRBV4-1	TGCGCCAGCAGCCTCAACCGGGACCCTGTAAATGAGCAGTTCTTC	CASSLNRDPVNEQFF
NA	TRBJ2-3	NA	TRBV2	TGTGCCAGCAGTGATATAGAGGACACAGATACGCAGTATTTT	CASSDIEDTDTQYF
NA	TRBJ2-5	TRBD2	TRBV5-1	TGCGCCAGCAGCCCACGACTAGCGGGAGATCATTTAGAGACCCAGTACTTC	CASSPRLAGDHLETQYF
NA	TRBJ2-7	TRBD2	TRBV9	TGTGCCAGCAGCGTAGCTAGCGGGTTTTACGAGCAGTACTTC	CASSVASGFYEQYF
NA	TRBJ2-7	NA	TRBV28	TGTGCCAGCAGGGCGGGACGGTACTACGAGGAGCAGTACTTC	CASRAGRYYEEQYF